The next 18 T cell receptor beta chains were all read from a single sample in a study of cytomegalovirus exposure and HLA in healthy donors. PCR was performed using 60 Vbeta and 13 Jbeta primers. Clones were read by immunoSEQ multiplex PCR, and TCRdb kept only the in-frame ones, dropping some. Of roughly 240,000 clones listed, 85% are singletons. The sequenced material came from PBMCs. The source of these receptors is a girl aged 2 to 9 in good health and CMV-seronegative.

J is TRBJ2-6 and V is TRBV7-9; tentatively, D is TRBD2 (5 bases). There are 16 residues in the CDR3. Germline V CDR1 and CDR2: SEHNR, FQNEAQ (reference sequence). Deletions cut 5 bases from V and 1 base from J, with 12 bases between. CDR3 in amino acids: CASSATPGSGANVLTF. CDR3 nucleotide sequence: TGTGCCAGCAGCGCAACCCCGGGGTCTGGGGCCAACGTCCTGACTTTC.

This rearrangement joins TRBV18 to TRBJ2-5; no definite D call. V dropped 2 bases and J dropped 2 bases, with 9 bases sitting between them. The CDR3 is 14 amino acids. Germline V gene sequence: CDR1 KGHSH, CDR2 LQKENI. In DNA, the CDR3 is TGTGCCAGCTCACCAAGAGCCCGACAAGAGACCCAGTACTTC. This codes for CASSPRARQETQYF. The complete variable domain, with remaining parts taken from reference TRBV18 and TRBJ2-5, reads NAGVMQNPRHLVRRRGQEARLRCSPMKGHSHVYWYRQLPEEGLKFMVYLQKENIIDESGMPKERFSAEFPKEGPSILRIQQVVRGDSAAYFCASSPRARQETQYFGPGTRLLVL.

This clone was recorded only once. The chain carries TRBV18 and TRBJ2-2; no reliable D call. V was pared by 6 bases and J by 5 bases, with 7 bases between. Per germline, CDR1 KGHSH and CDR2 LQKENI. The length of the CDR3 is 12 residues. This chain's CDR3 is CASSPRTGELFF. CDR3 bases: TGTGCCAGCTCCCCCAGAACCGGGGAGCTGTTTTTT.

This chain links TRBV18 with TRBJ1-1; D may be TRBD1 (6 bases). CDR1 is KGHSH, CDR2 LQKENI, per germline. The CDR3 runs to 15 residues. Trimming pared 1 base from V and 2 bases from J, leaving 11 bases between. The CDR3 protein is CASSPRGQPNTEAFF. The CDR3 DNA reads as TGTGCCAGCTCACCACGTGGACAGCCTAACACTGAAGCTTTCTTT.

V is TRBV6-1 and J is TRBJ1-2, with D possibly TRBD1 on 5 matching bases. Trimming removed 3 bases at V and 1 base at J, with 9 bases between. This CDR3 region has 14 residues. From germline, CDR1 is MNHNS and CDR2 SASEGT. CDR3: CASSEGPSNYGYTF. CDR3 DNA sequence: TGTGCCAGCAGTGAGGGGCCAAGTAACTATGGCTACACCTTC.

The gene calls are TRBV30 and TRBJ2-3; 10 positions agree with TRBD2. This CDR3 is 21 amino acids long. CDR1 GTSNPN and CDR2 SVGIG come from the germline V gene (reference sequence). V was clipped by 2 bases and J by 4 bases; unmatched bases: 24. CDR3 region: CAWSRGRGGRFTSGIADTQYF. DNA of the CDR3: TGTGCCTGGAGTAGGGGCCGGGGGGGCCGGTTTACTAGCGGGATTGCAGATACGCAGTATTTT. The full variable domain, rest sourced from reference TRBV30 and TRBJ2-3, is SQTIHQWPATLVQPVGSPLSLECTVEGTSNPNLYWYRQAAGRGLQLLFYSVGIGQISSEVPQNLSASRPQDRQFILSSKKLLLSDSGFYLCAWSRGRGGRFTSGIADTQYFGPGTRLTVL.

About this clone itself: This sample also contains other DNA sequences that code for the same CDR3. The rearrangement joins TRBV5-1 to TRBJ1-6; D not resolved. Between the trimmed V and J ends, which lost 0 bases and 0 bases, there was a span of 7 bases. This CDR3 spans 16 amino acids. Per germline, CDR1 SGHRS and CDR2 YFSETQ. Here the CDR3 reads CASSLDGSSYNSPLHF. The CDR3, as DNA: TGCGCCAGCAGCTTGGACGGGAGCTCCTATAATTCACCCCTCCACTTT.

V gene TRBV5-6 combines with J gene TRBJ2-5; 11 positions agree with TRBD2. This CDR3 comprises 14 residues. Germline values: CDR1 SGHDT, CDR2 YYEEEE. V dropped 10 bases and J dropped 2; count of bases not matched to a gene: 7. Here the CDR3 reads CAVQTSGSQETQYF. The CDR3 nucleotides read TGTGCCGTCCAAACTAGCGGGAGTCAAGAGACCCAGTACTTC.

CDR3: CASSFGDRTIANYGYTF. In DNA, the CDR3 is TGCGCCAGCAGCTTTGGGGACAGGACTATAGCTAACTATGGCTACACCTTC. The chain joins TRBV5-1 to TRBJ1-2; 8 bases are a match to TRBD1. The CDR3 covers 17 residues. V dropped 2 bases and J dropped 0; count of bases not matched to a gene: 9. Germline V CDR1 and CDR2: SGHRS, YFSETQ. Full variable domain (rest looked up from reference TRBV5-1 and TRBJ1-2): KAGVTQTPRYLIKTRGQQVTLSCSPISGHRSVSWYQQTPGQGLQFLFEYFSETQRNKGNFPGRFSGRQFSNSRSEMNVSTLELGDSALYLCASSFGDRTIANYGYTFGSGTRLTVV.

In DNA, the CDR3 is TGCAGCGCCCACTTAGGGACAGGAGGCTACGAGCAGTACTTC. Amino acids: CSAHLGTGGYEQYF. The chain carries TRBV29-1 and TRBJ2-5, with TRBD1 matching 8 bases. The DNA matches TRBJ2-7 better at its end, which makes the J call doubtful. Germline values: CDR1 SQVTM, CDR2 ANQGSEA. CDR3 length: 14 residues.

This clone turned up a few times. The V and J genes are TRBV9 and TRBJ1-6; TRBD1 matches 9 bases. Germline loops: CDR1 SGDLS, CDR2 YYNGEE. The V segment lost 3 bases and the J segment 9 bases; nucleotides outside the gene matches: 7. The CDR3 totals 15 residues. The CDR3 region is CASSAGQGAGSPLHF. The CDR3 DNA is TGTGCCAGCAGCGCGGGACAGGGAGCTGGTTCACCCCTCCACTTT.

The chain employs TRBV9 and TRBJ2-7; possibly TRBD2 for D (6 bases). CDR3 length equals 14 residues. CDR1 SGDLS and CDR2 YYNGEE come from the germline V gene. V gave up 3 bases and J gave up 1 base, with 11 bases separating them. The CDR3, as DNA: TGTGCCAGCAGCGCCCGGGACTCATCCTACGAGCAGTACTTC. Translated: CASSARDSSYEQYF.

V is TRBV5-1 and J is TRBJ2-1, with TRBD2 matching over 11 bases. V was clipped by 2 bases and J by 10 bases; unmatched bases: 14. This CDR3 has 17 amino acids. Germline loops: CDR1 SGHRS, CDR2 YFSETQ. The chain's CDR3 is CASSFPGTSGILREQFF. The DNA for the CDR3 is TGCGCCAGCAGCTTTCCCGGGACTAGCGGTATTCTTAGGGAGCAGTTCTTC.

This chain uses TRBV7-2 with TRBJ2-3; unclear D gene. Trimming took 1 base from V and 2 from J, leaving 7 bases between them. The germline CDR1 and CDR2 sequences are SGHTA and FQGNSA. This CDR3 has 14 amino acids. DNA for the CDR3: TGTGCCAGCAGCTTAGGAGGTTTCACAGATACGCAGTATTTT. Translating it yields CASSLGGFTDTQYF.

CDR3: CASSVAGQGYEQYF. The CDR3, as DNA: TGTGCCAGCAGCGTAGCGGGACAGGGCTACGAGCAGTACTTC. The rearrangement joins TRBV9 to TRBJ2-7, with 9 positions matching TRBD1. The CDR3 runs 14 residues. The V gene end was trimmed by 0 bases and the J gene end by 3 bases; junction bases not matched to a gene: 1. CDR1 is SGDLS, CDR2 YYNGEE, per germline.

The V gene is TRBV4-1, the J gene TRBJ1-2, with a possible D match to TRBD1 (5 bases). V was cut by 0 bases and J by 7 bases, with 9 bases left in between. CDR1 and CDR2 (germline): MGHRA, YSYEKL. The CDR3 totals 13 residues. The CDR3 DNA reads as TGCGCCAGCAGCCAAGACCCAGGGTTTGGCTACACCTTC. Protein product: CASSQDPGFGYTF.

CDR3 region: CASSLAGLAGDEQFF. Here the CDR3 DNA reads TGTGCCAGCAGCTTAGCGGGACTAGCGGGAGATGAGCAGTTCTTC. V gene TRBV7-9 combines with J gene TRBJ2-1, with TRBD2 matching 14 bases. V gave up 0 bases and J gave up 8 bases; unmatched junction bases: 0. The CDR3 length is 15 residues. Germline CDR1 and CDR2: SEHNR and FQNEAQ (reference sequence).

The chain carries TRBV7-2 and TRBJ2-3, with D possibly matching TRBD1 (6 bases). CDR3 length equals 15 residues. V lost 3 bases and J lost 3, with 13 bases in between. The germline CDR1 and CDR2 sequences are SGHTA and FQGNSA. Here the CDR3 reads CASSLQGFRTDTQYF. For the CDR3, the DNA is TGTGCCAGCAGCTTGCAGGGGTTTAGGACAGATACGCAGTATTTT.